This T cell receptor (beta chain) was sequenced for a study of CD8+CD57+ T cells in acquired aplastic anemia. TCR beta VDJ and CDR3 profiling used genomic DNA as template. TCRdb re-called the reads with MiXCR, one entry per CDR3 protein. Of hundreds of thousands of distinct CDR3 sequences in the sample, around 72% are singletons; the top ten hold 4%. CDR3 length equals 18 residues. Germline lookup yields CDR1 SEHNR and CDR2 FQNEAQ (reference sequence). V was clipped by 1 base and J by 4 bases; unmatched bases: 14. Many counts were recorded for this clonotype. V usage is TRBV7-9 and J usage is TRBJ1-1; 8 bases are shared with TRBD1. Sequenced sample: sorted CD4+, CD8+, or CD8+CD57+ T cells (not recorded which) from PBMCs. The sequence was collected from a human donor in good health, serving as a control. The CDR3 DNA is TGTGCCAGCAGCTTAGGGCAGGGGGCACGATGGCCCAGCACTGAAGCTTTCTTT. It yields the protein CASSLGQGARWPSTEAFF.